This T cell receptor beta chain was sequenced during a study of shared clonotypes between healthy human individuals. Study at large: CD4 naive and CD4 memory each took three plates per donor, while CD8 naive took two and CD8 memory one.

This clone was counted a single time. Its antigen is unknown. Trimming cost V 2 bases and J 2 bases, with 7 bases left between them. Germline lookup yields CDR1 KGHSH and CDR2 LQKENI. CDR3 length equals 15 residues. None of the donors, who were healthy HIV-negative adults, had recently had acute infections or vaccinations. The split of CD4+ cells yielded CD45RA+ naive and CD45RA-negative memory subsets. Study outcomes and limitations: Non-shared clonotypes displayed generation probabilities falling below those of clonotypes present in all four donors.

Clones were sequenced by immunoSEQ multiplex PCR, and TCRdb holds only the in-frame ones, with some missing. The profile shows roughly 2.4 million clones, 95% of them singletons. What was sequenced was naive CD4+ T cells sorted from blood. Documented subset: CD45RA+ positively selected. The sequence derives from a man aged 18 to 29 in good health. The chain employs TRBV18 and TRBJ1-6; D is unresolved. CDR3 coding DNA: TGTGCCAGCTCACCAGATGTGCCCTATAATTCACCCCTCCACTTT. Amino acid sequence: CASSPDVPYNSPLHF. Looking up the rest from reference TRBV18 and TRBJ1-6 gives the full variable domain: NAGVMQNPRHLVRRRGQEARLRCSPMKGHSHVYWYRQLPEEGLKFMVYLQKENIIDESGMPKERFSAEFPKEGPSILRIQQVVRGDSAAYFCASSPDVPYNSPLHFGNGTRLTVT.